Reported below is one TCR beta chain. This CDR3 is 14 amino acids long. The V gene's germline CDR1 is LNHDA and CDR2 SQIVND (reference sequence). V lost 3 bases, J lost 4 bases, and 10 bases lay in between. The method was immunoSEQ multiplex PCR; TCRdb's version includes in-frame clones alone and lacks a portion of them. The repertoire holds 240,000 or so clones, with roughly 87% as singletons. These data originate in a study of blood T cell repertoires in COVID-19. The gene calls are TRBV19 and TRBJ1-5; weak D call: TRBD1 (6 bases). The source is a man in his sixties who had recovered from COVID-19. The specimen sequenced was peripheral blood. This CDR3 reads CASSITGYNQPQHF. CDR3 bases: TGTGCCAGTAGTATCACAGGGTATAATCAGCCCCAGCATTTT. The whole variable domain, remainder taken from reference TRBV19 and TRBJ1-5, is DGGITQSPKYLFRKEGQNVTLSCEQNLNHDAMYWYRQDPGQGLRLIYYSQIVNDFQKGDIAEGYSVSREKKESFPLTVTSAQKNPTAFYLCASSITGYNQPQHFGDGTRLSIL.